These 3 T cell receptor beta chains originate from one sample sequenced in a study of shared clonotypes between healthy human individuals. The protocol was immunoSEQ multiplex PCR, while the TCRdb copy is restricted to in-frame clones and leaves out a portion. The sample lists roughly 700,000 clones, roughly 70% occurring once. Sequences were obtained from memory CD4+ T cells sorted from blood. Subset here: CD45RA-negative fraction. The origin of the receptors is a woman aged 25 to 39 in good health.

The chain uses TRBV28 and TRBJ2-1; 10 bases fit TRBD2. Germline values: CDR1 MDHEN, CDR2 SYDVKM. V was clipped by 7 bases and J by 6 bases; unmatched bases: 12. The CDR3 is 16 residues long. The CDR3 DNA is TGTGCCAGCATGACTAGCGGGCGGTTATTAGGCAATGAGCAGTTCTTC. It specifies CASMTSGRLLGNEQFF.

The CDR3 protein is CASSFNGQSNTGELFF. DNA for the CDR3: TGTGCCAGCAGTTTTAATGGACAGTCGAACACCGGGGAGCTGTTTTTT. The chain has TRBV28 and TRBJ2-2; D possibly corresponds to TRBD1 (6 bases). Trimming removed 3 bases from V and 0 bases from J, with 11 bases in between. Germline CDR1 MDHEN, CDR2 SYDVKM. The CDR3 spans 16 residues. Full variable domain (rest looked up from reference TRBV28 and TRBJ2-2): DVKVTQSSRYLVKRTGEKVFLECVQDMDHENMFWYRQDPGLGLRLIYFSYDVKMKEKGDIPEGYSVSREKKERFSLILESASTNQTSMYLCASSFNGQSNTGELFFGEGSRLTVL.

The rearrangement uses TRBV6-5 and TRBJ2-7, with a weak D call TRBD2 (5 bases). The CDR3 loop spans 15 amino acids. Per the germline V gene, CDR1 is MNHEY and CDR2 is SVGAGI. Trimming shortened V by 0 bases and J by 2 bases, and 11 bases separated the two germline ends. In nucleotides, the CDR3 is TGTGCCAGCAGTTACTCGTGGGAGTTGACCTACGAGCAGTACTTC. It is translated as CASSYSWELTYEQYF.